The 24 T cell receptor beta chains below were found in one sample sequenced in a study of PD-L1 blockade in urothelial cancer. The data were produced by immunoSEQ multiplex PCR, yet TCRdb's version contains in-frame clones alone and is incomplete. The top ten hold approximately 12% of the sample, which has 15,000 to 20,000 clones, approximately 89% seen once. Time point described: pretreatment peripheral blood. Specimen: PBMCs, collected around atezolizumab (anti-PD-L1) treatment. The receptors here all came from a man in his 70s with urothelial cancer.

The rearrangement uses TRBV5-1 and TRBJ1-1; 7 nucleotides agree with TRBD1. Germline V gene data show CDR1 as SGHRS and CDR2 as YFSETQ. There are 14 residues in the CDR3. After removal of 4 bases from V and 0 bases from J, the junction contained 3 bases not matched to a gene. CDR3 in DNA: TGCGCCAGCAGCCCAGGGGGGTTGAACACTGAAGCTTTCTTT. This codes for CASSPGGLNTEAFF.

The rearrangement joins TRBV11-2 to TRBJ1-2; no firm D call. The CDR3 has 16 amino acids. V was trimmed by 3 bases and J by 0 bases, leaving 14 bases between them. Germline V lookup: CDR1 SGHAT, CDR2 FQNNGV. DNA of the CDR3: TGTGCCAGCAGCTTCTCGGAGGGTATAACTAACTATGGCTACACCTTC. It codes for CASSFSEGITNYGYTF.

This chain links TRBV2 with TRBJ2-2, with 11 nucleotides matching TRBD2. The CDR3 runs 15 residues. The V gene's germline CDR1 is SNHLY and CDR2 FYNNEI. Germline trimming cut 7 bases from V and 5 bases from J; bases unmatched to any gene: 6. CDR3 sequence reads: CASIPSGGYTGELFF. The CDR3 DNA reads as TGTGCCAGCATCCCTAGCGGGGGGTATACCGGGGAGCTGTTTTTT. Full variable domain (outside the CDR3, taken from reference TRBV2 and TRBJ2-2): EPEVTQTPSHQVTQMGQEVILRCVPISNHLYFYWYRQILGQKVEFLVSFYNNEISEKSEIFDDQFSVERPDGSNFTLKIRSTKLEDSAMYFCASIPSGGYTGELFFGEGSRLTVL.

The table lists this clone with a count of one. The chain links TRBV5-1 to TRBJ1-1; D perhaps matches TRBD1 (5 bases). This CDR3 contains 15 residues. V lost 1 base and J 1 base, leaving 11 bases between the germline ends. Per germline, CDR1 SGHRS and CDR2 YFSETQ. CDR3 amino acids: CASSLMGQKNTEAFF. The CDR3 nucleotides read TGCGCCAGCAGCTTGATGGGGCAGAAGAACACTGAAGCTTTCTTT.

The rearrangement joins TRBV4-1 to TRBJ1-3; no clear D gene. V lost 2 bases and J 10 bases, leaving 6 bases between the germline ends. This CDR3 is built from 11 residues. CDR1 is MGHRA, CDR2 YSYEKL, per germline. CDR3 sequence reads: CASSQSETIYF. As DNA, the CDR3 is TGCGCCAGCAGCCAATCAGAAACCATATATTTT.

The chain employs TRBV18 and TRBJ1-2, with no clear D. V dropped 3 bases and J dropped 6 bases, with 14 bases sitting between them. This CDR3 spans 14 amino acids. Per the germline V gene, CDR1 is KGHSH and CDR2 is LQKENI. As DNA, the CDR3 is TGTGCCAGCTCACCCCCCGGGGTTCGGGATGGCTACACCTTC. It specifies CASSPPGVRDGYTF.

The chain carries TRBV5-6 and TRBJ1-1; D gene unclear. The CDR3 has 12 amino acids. Germline V gene lookup returns CDR1 SGHDT and CDR2 YYEEEE. Trimming took off 4 bases at V and 1 base at J, with 5 bases between the two ends. CDR3 nucleotide sequence: TGTGCCAGCAGCCCCGGGAACACTGAAGCTTTCTTT. It translates to CASSPGNTEAFF.

The chain is built from TRBV5-1 and TRBJ2-7, with 7 bases matching TRBD1. Unmatched junction bases numbered 5, after V lost 4 bases and J lost 1 base. The CDR3 has 14 residues. Germline-derived CDR1 and CDR2 are SGHRS and YFSETQ. For the CDR3, the DNA is TGCGCCAGCAGCGACGGGACAGCTTCCTACGAGCAGTACTTC. Its protein product is CASSDGTASYEQYF.

The V and J genes are TRBV10-1 and TRBJ2-7; a weak D match, TRBD1 (6 bases). The V end lost 10 bases, the J end lost 1 base, and 14 bases lay between the germline ends. Germline CDR1 is WNHNN and CDR2 is SYGVQD (reference sequence). The CDR3 contains 13 residues. The CDR3 loop reads CATSRGMSYEQYF. The DNA of the CDR3 is TGCGCCACCTCCAGGGGAATGTCCTACGAGCAGTACTTC.

The rearrangement uses TRBV2 and TRBJ2-7, with 8 nucleotides matching TRBD1. Trimming cost V 7 bases and J 2 bases; bases outside gene matches: 4. Looked up from germline, CDR1 is SNHLY and CDR2 is FYNNEI. The CDR3 spans 13 residues. DNA of the CDR3: TGTGCCAGCAATGACAGGGGCGCCTACGAGCAGTACTTC. Protein sequence: CASNDRGAYEQYF. Full variable domain (missing parts from reference TRBV2 and TRBJ2-7): EPEVTQTPSHQVTQMGQEVILRCVPISNHLYFYWYRQILGQKVEFLVSFYNNEISEKSEIFDDQFSVERPDGSNFTLKIRSTKLEDSAMYFCASNDRGAYEQYFGPGTRLTVT.

Here the CDR3 reads CASSLTRGGQLNQPQHF. The CDR3 DNA is TGTGCCAGCAGCTTGACCCGAGGGGGACAGCTAAATCAGCCCCAGCATTTT. J is TRBJ1-5 and V is TRBV5-8; the match to TRBD1 covers 7 bases. This CDR3 spans 17 amino acids. CDR1 is SGHTS and CDR2 is YDEGEE in the germline V gene. The ends lost 1 base at V and 4 bases at J; junction bases unmatched: 11.

The chain joins TRBV11-3 to TRBJ1-2; possible D gene TRBD1, 5 bases. Germline lookup yields CDR1 SGHNT and CDR2 YENEEA. V was shortened by 1 base and J by 8 bases, with 8 bases between the two germline ends. The CDR3 spans 12 residues. In nucleotides, the CDR3 is TGTGCCAGCAGCTTAGGGGGCAGCGGCTACACCTTC. It translates to CASSLGGSGYTF.

The rearrangement uses TRBV18 and TRBJ2-3; D is unclear. V gave up 9 bases and J gave up 5 bases, with 9 bases separating them. CDR3 length: 11 residues. Looked up from germline, CDR1 is KGHSH and CDR2 is LQKENI. Written as DNA, the CDR3 is TGTGCCAGTCTCTCCCTAGATACGCAGTATTTT. Residues: CASLSLDTQYF.

This sequence joins TRBV7-6 and TRBJ2-1; TRBD1 might be the D (5 bases). The V gene lost 3 bases and the J gene lost 5 bases, with 11 bases spanning the gap. The V gene's germline CDR1 is SGHVS and CDR2 FNYEAQ. The CDR3 length is 14 residues. The CDR3 loop reads CASSLAGSDNEQFF. The CDR3 coding sequence is TGTGCCAGCAGCTTGGCAGGGTCGGACAATGAGCAGTTCTTC. The full variable domain, with the rest looked up from reference TRBV7-6 and TRBJ2-1, is GAGVSQSPRYKVTKRGQDVALRCDPISGHVSLYWYRQALGQGPEFLTYFNYEAQQDKSGLPNDRFSAERPEGSISTLTIQRTEQRDSAMYRCASSLAGSDNEQFFGPGTRLTVL.

This chain uses TRBV30 with TRBJ1-2; weak D call: TRBD1 (5 bases). Germline assignment: CDR1 GTSNPN and CDR2 SVGIG (reference sequence). V was clipped by 3 bases and J by 0 bases, with 20 bases between them. This CDR3 is 17 amino acids long. The CDR3 reads CAWSLQTARPTNYGYTF. The CDR3 nucleotides read TGTGCCTGGAGCCTACAGACAGCAAGACCGACTAACTATGGCTACACCTTC.

The chain links TRBV6-4 to TRBJ2-1, with D uncertain. V was pared by 5 bases and J by 3 bases, with 14 bases between. The CDR3 is 15 residues long. Germline V lookup: CDR1 MRHNA, CDR2 SNTAGT. CDR3 protein: CASSRHLLHYNEQFF. The DNA of the CDR3 is TGTGCCAGCAGTCGACACCTCTTACACTACAATGAGCAGTTCTTC.

This sequence joins TRBV30 and TRBJ1-3; no reliable D call. Germline V gives CDR1 GTSNPN, CDR2 SVGIG (reference sequence). This CDR3 has 14 amino acids. Deletions cut 1 base from V and 4 bases from J, with 11 bases between. The CDR3 here is CAWSDSPTGNTIYF. In DNA form, the CDR3 reads TGTGCCTGGAGTGATAGCCCAACGGGAAACACCATATATTTT.

The rearrangement uses TRBV14 and TRBJ2-1; possible D gene TRBD1, 5 bases. Per the germline V gene, CDR1 is SGHDN and CDR2 is FVKESK. V was trimmed by 1 base and J by 4 bases, leaving 11 bases between them. The CDR3 is 15 residues long. The CDR3 region has the DNA TGTGCCAGCAGCCAAGTTGCAGGGATGTACAATGAGCAGTTCTTC. Protein: CASSQVAGMYNEQFF.

V is TRBV5-1 and J is TRBJ1-2; TRBD1 matches at 7 bases. V lost 3 bases, J lost 0 bases, and 2 bases stayed unmatched. From germline, CDR1 is SGHRS and CDR2 YFSETQ. CDR3 length equals 14 residues. DNA of the CDR3: TGCGCCAGCAGCTGGGGGACAGCTAACTATGGCTACACCTTC. It specifies CASSWGTANYGYTF.

The chain carries TRBV2 and TRBJ1-5; 9 bases fit TRBD1. The CDR3 covers 15 residues. With 8 bases clipped from V and 6 bases from J, the junction kept 11 bases outside the gene matches. Germline V CDR1 and CDR2: SNHLY, FYNNEI. The CDR3 spells CASGLEGTGLQPQHF. The CDR3 DNA follows: TGTGCCAGCGGATTAGAGGGGACAGGGCTTCAGCCCCAGCATTTT.

V is TRBV6-1 and J is TRBJ2-7; 7 positions agree with TRBD1. V shed 6 bases and J 5 bases; nucleotides not matched to a gene: 10. The germline CDR1 and CDR2 sequences are MNHNS and SASEGT. The CDR3 consists of 14 residues. CDR3 loop: CASRTGIPYHEQYF. DNA for the CDR3: TGTGCCAGCAGGACAGGGATACCTTACCACGAGCAGTACTTC.

This chain's CDR3 is CASSENRRDQPQHF. The CDR3, as DNA: TGTGCCAGCAGTGAAAACAGGAGAGATCAGCCCCAGCATTTT. The chain recombines TRBV6-1 with TRBJ1-5; a possible D gene is TRBD1 (5 bases). Deletions cut 2 bases from V and 5 bases from J, with 10 bases between. This CDR3 spans 14 amino acids. From germline, CDR1 is MNHNS and CDR2 SASEGT.

The chain combines TRBV5-4 with TRBJ2-6, with TRBD1 identical over 8 bases. The germline V gene encodes CDR1 SGHNT and CDR2 YYREEE (reference sequence). This CDR3 has 17 amino acids. Losses at the gene ends were 4 bases for V and 2 bases for J; bases not matched to a gene: 8. Written as DNA, the CDR3 is TGTGCCAGCAGCAGAGTAGACAGGGGACCTGGGGCCAACGTCCTGACTTTC. Protein: CASSRVDRGPGANVLTF.

The CDR3, as DNA: TGTGCCAGCAGCCCAGGGAAGGGTTACGAGCAGTACTTC. Translating it yields CASSPGKGYEQYF. The J gene is TRBJ2-7, the V gene TRBV7-7, with D perhaps matching TRBD1 (5 bases). CDR3 length: 13 residues. The germline V gene encodes CDR1 SSHAT and CDR2 FNYEAQ (reference sequence). The V end lost 5 bases, the J end lost 4 bases, and 12 bases lay between the germline ends.